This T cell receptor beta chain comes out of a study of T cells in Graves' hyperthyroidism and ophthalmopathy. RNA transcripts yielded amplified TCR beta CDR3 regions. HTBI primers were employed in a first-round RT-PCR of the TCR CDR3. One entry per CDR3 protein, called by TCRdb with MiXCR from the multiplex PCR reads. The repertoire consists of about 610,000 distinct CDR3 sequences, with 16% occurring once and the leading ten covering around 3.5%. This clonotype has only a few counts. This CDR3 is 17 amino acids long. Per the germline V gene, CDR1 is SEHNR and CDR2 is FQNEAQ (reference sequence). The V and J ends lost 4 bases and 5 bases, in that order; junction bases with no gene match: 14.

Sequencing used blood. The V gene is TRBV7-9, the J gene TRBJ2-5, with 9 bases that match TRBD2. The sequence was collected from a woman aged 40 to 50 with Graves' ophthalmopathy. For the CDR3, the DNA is TGTGCCAGCAGCTCTAGGGAGACTAGCGGAGGGGGGGAGACCCAGTACTTC. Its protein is CASSSRETSGGGETQYF.